This paragraph covers one TCR beta chain sequence. The data are from a study of CD8 T cells in Susac syndrome. RNA totalling about 0.5 to 1 ug underwent reverse transcription with random hexamers. TCRdb ran MiXCR on the immunoSEQ multiplex PCR reads and lists one entry per CDR3 protein. Seen here are about 77,000 distinct CDR3 sequences, approximately 94% observed once, and the top ten hold approximately 0.52%. Source material: CD4+ T cells from PBMCs. The TCR was taken from a human donor with Susac syndrome.

CDR3 in amino acids: CASSQEYFTGELFF. CDR3 bases: TGTGCCAGCAGCCAAGAGTACTTCACCGGGGAGCTGTTTTTT. The chain combines TRBV14 with TRBJ2-2, with D hard to call. CDR1 and CDR2 from the germline V gene are SGHDN and FVKESK. Trimming stripped 0 bases from V and 4 bases from J, with 6 bases between. There are 14 residues in the CDR3.